This T cell receptor (beta chain) comes out of a study of blood T cell repertoires in COVID-19. For the study at large: PBMCs, B-cell-depleted T cells, or T cells were the source of the cDNA or gDNA that made up the material.

Here immunoSEQ multiplex PCR was the method, and the copy in TCRdb shows in-frame clones only, minus some. The sample includes some 70,000 clones, 80% of them seen just once. The V segment lost 3 bases and the J segment 0 bases; nucleotides outside the gene matches: 2. CDR1 SGHTA and CDR2 FQGTGA come from the germline V gene. The CDR3 is made up of 17 amino acids. This receptor was taken from a human donor in a cohort sampled during active COVID-19. The chain combines TRBV7-3 with TRBJ2-6, with 10 nucleotides matching TRBD2. Sequences were obtained from peripheral blood. The CDR3 DNA sequence: TGTGCCAGCAGCTTTAGCGGGGGGCTCTCTGGGGCCAACGTCCTGACTTTC. Translating it yields CASSFSGGLSGANVLTF.